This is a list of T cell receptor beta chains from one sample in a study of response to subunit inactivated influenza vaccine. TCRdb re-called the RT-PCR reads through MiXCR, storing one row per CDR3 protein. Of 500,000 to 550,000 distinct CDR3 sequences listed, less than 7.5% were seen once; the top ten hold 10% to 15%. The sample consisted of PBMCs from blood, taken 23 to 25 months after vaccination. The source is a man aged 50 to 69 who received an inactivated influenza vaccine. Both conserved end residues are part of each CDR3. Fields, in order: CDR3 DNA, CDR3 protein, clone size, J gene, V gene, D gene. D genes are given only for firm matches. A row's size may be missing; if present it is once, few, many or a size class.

CDR3 DNA: TGTGCCAGCAGTATGTTGGGGCGGGGCAATTCCTACGAGCAGTACTTC; CDR3 protein: CASSMLGRGNSYEQYF; clone size: few; J gene: TRBJ2-7; V gene: TRBV12-3/TRBV12-4; D gene: -
CDR3 DNA: TGCGCCAGCAGCCAAGTTGTCAGGGGGATTTATGGCTACACCTTC; CDR3 protein: CASSQVVRGIYGYTF; clone size: few; J gene: TRBJ1-2; V gene: TRBV4-3; D gene: TRBD1
CDR3 DNA: TGTGCCAGCAGCACATACGGGGTCGGGGAGCTGTTTTTT; CDR3 protein: CASSTYGVGELFF; clone size: -; J gene: TRBJ2-2; V gene: TRBV11-2; D gene: -
CDR3 DNA: TGTGCCAGCTCAATTCGAGAGTTCACCGGGGAGCTGTTTTTT; CDR3 protein: CASSIREFTGELFF; clone size: -; J gene: TRBJ2-2; V gene: TRBV18; D gene: -
CDR3 DNA: TGTGCCAGCAGCTTAGGACAGCGACGACTCCACGAGCAGTACTTC; CDR3 protein: CASSLGQRRLHEQYF; clone size: few; J gene: TRBJ2-7; V gene: TRBV7-9; D gene: -
CDR3 DNA: TGCAGCGTTGACGGTGGGGGAGGGCAGTTCTTC; CDR3 protein: CSVDGGGGQFF; clone size: -; J gene: TRBJ2-1; V gene: TRBV29-1; D gene: -
CDR3 DNA: TGCGCCAGCAGTGGGCAGGGTTCCTACAATGAGCAGTTCTTC; CDR3 protein: CASSGQGSYNEQFF; clone size: many; J gene: TRBJ2-1; V gene: TRBV5-1; D gene: -
CDR3 DNA: TGTGCCAGCAGTTACTCGAATATGGATCAGCCCCAGCATTTT; CDR3 protein: CASSYSNMDQPQHF; clone size: -; J gene: TRBJ1-5; V gene: TRBV6-5; D gene: -
CDR3 DNA: TGTGCCAGCAGCCAAGGAAGGACAAATTCAAATGAAAAACTGTTTTTT; CDR3 protein: CASSQGRTNSNEKLFF; clone size: -; J gene: TRBJ1-4; V gene: TRBV4-2; D gene: -
CDR3 DNA: TGTGCCAGCAGTAAGGGACAGAACTTTGGGGCCAACGTCCTGACTTTC; CDR3 protein: CASSKGQNFGANVLTF; clone size: many; J gene: TRBJ2-6; V gene: TRBV12-3/TRBV12-4; D gene: TRBD1
CDR3 DNA: TGTGCCAGCAGTTTTGGGTTCGGCTCCTACGAGCAGTACTTC; CDR3 protein: CASSFGFGSYEQYF; clone size: -; J gene: TRBJ2-7; V gene: TRBV28; D gene: -
CDR3 DNA: TGTGCCAGCAGTTTAGCTGGACAGAATTACTATGGCTACACCTTC; CDR3 protein: CASSLAGQNYYGYTF; clone size: -; J gene: TRBJ1-2; V gene: TRBV12-3/TRBV12-4; D gene: -
CDR3 DNA: TGCAGCGTTTCGGATAATAGCAATCAGCCCCAGCATTTT; CDR3 protein: CSVSDNSNQPQHF; clone size: many; J gene: TRBJ1-5; V gene: TRBV29-1; D gene: -
CDR3 DNA: TGCAGCGTTGACGGGCCCGGCGTTGAGCAGTTCTTC; CDR3 protein: CSVDGPGVEQFF; clone size: -; J gene: TRBJ2-1; V gene: TRBV29-1; D gene: -
CDR3 DNA: TGTGCCAGCACCACAGCGGGGGAGCAGTACTTC; CDR3 protein: CASTTAGEQYF; clone size: few; J gene: TRBJ2-7; V gene: TRBV7-2; D gene: TRBD2
CDR3 DNA: TGTGCCAGCAGTGAACCCGTAGGGGTAGATACGCAGTATTTT; CDR3 protein: CASSEPVGVDTQYF; clone size: few; J gene: TRBJ2-3; V gene: TRBV6-1; D gene: -
CDR3 DNA: TGTGCCAGCAGTTTCATAGCGGGGGGGCTGGGCAATGAGCAGTTCTTC; CDR3 protein: CASSFIAGGLGNEQFF; clone size: many; J gene: TRBJ2-1; V gene: TRBV12-3/TRBV12-4; D gene: TRBD2
CDR3 DNA: TGCGCCAGCAGACCACAGGGGGCCCCCTACGAGCAGTACTTC; CDR3 protein: CASRPQGAPYEQYF; clone size: -; J gene: TRBJ2-7; V gene: TRBV5-1; D gene: TRBD1
CDR3 DNA: TGCAGCGTAACTAGCGGGAGTTACGAGCAGTACTTC; CDR3 protein: CSVTSGSYEQYF; clone size: -; J gene: TRBJ2-7; V gene: TRBV29-1; D gene: TRBD2
CDR3 DNA: TGTGCCAGCAGCTCTCGGAGGCAGACCCAGTACTTC; CDR3 protein: CASSSRRQTQYF; clone size: -; J gene: TRBJ2-5; V gene: TRBV11-2; D gene: -
CDR3 DNA: TGCAGTGCTAGAGAAGGGATGAACAGGGGACAAGAGACCCAGTACTTC; CDR3 protein: CSAREGMNRGQETQYF; clone size: many; J gene: TRBJ2-5; V gene: TRBV20-1; D gene: TRBD1
CDR3 DNA: TGTGCCAGCAGCTTAGCCTGGGACTCTTCTAGCACAGATACGCAGTATTTT; CDR3 protein: CASSLAWDSSSTDTQYF; clone size: few; J gene: TRBJ2-3; V gene: TRBV7-9; D gene: -
CDR3 DNA: TGCAGCGTTGAAGATATTGCGATAAGCTCCTACAATGAGCAGTTCTTC; CDR3 protein: CSVEDIAISSYNEQFF; clone size: many; J gene: TRBJ2-1; V gene: TRBV29-1; D gene: -
CDR3 DNA: TGCGCCAGCAGCTTGGAGACTGGGACACACGAGCAGTACTTC; CDR3 protein: CASSLETGTHEQYF; clone size: few; J gene: TRBJ2-7; V gene: TRBV5-1; D gene: -
CDR3 DNA: TGTGCCAGCAGCTTAGGCGGGACTAGAAGCGAGACCCAGTACTTC; CDR3 protein: CASSLGGTRSETQYF; clone size: few; J gene: TRBJ2-5; V gene: TRBV11-2; D gene: TRBD2
CDR3 DNA: TGCAGTGCCTCGCGTGTAGTTGAGCAGTTCTTC; CDR3 protein: CSASRVVEQFF; clone size: many; J gene: TRBJ2-1; V gene: TRBV20-1; D gene: -
CDR3 DNA: TGCAGTGCTGAACCGACAGAGAGGAATTCACCCCTCCACTTT; CDR3 protein: CSAEPTERNSPLHF; clone size: -; J gene: TRBJ1-6; V gene: TRBV20-1; D gene: -
CDR3 DNA: TGCAGTGCTCCTGTGGGGGGCAGGCCCGGGGAGCTGTTTTTT; CDR3 protein: CSAPVGGRPGELFF; clone size: -; J gene: TRBJ2-2; V gene: TRBV20-1; D gene: -
CDR3 DNA: TGTGCCAGCAGCCCCAAGCGGGGGGGCTCAGATACGCAGTATTTT; CDR3 protein: CASSPKRGGSDTQYF; clone size: few; J gene: TRBJ2-3; V gene: TRBV7-2; D gene: TRBD2
CDR3 DNA: TGTGCCAGCAGCTTATCAGGCGGGAGTATAGCCTACGAGCAGTACTTC; CDR3 protein: CASSLSGGSIAYEQYF; clone size: -; J gene: TRBJ2-7; V gene: TRBV7-9; D gene: TRBD2
CDR3 DNA: TGCAGTGCTAGTAGTAGCGGGGTGATACAAGAGACCCAGTACTTC; CDR3 protein: CSASSSGVIQETQYF; clone size: -; J gene: TRBJ2-5; V gene: TRBV20-1; D gene: TRBD2
CDR3 DNA: TGCAGTGCTGGAGCGGGGGGGGCGCAAGAGACCCAGTACTTC; CDR3 protein: CSAGAGGAQETQYF; clone size: -; J gene: TRBJ2-5; V gene: TRBV20-1; D gene: TRBD2
CDR3 DNA: TGTGCCAGCTCACCATCACCACCTGACAGGTTGGATCACAATGAGCAGTTCTTC; CDR3 protein: CASSPSPPDRLDHNEQFF; clone size: few; J gene: TRBJ2-1; V gene: TRBV18; D gene: -
CDR3 DNA: TGTGCCAGCAGTCCCGACCGGGGCCGATCCAGGGATACGCAGTATTTT; CDR3 protein: CASSPDRGRSRDTQYF; clone size: -; J gene: TRBJ2-3; V gene: TRBV6-2/TRBV6-3; D gene: -
CDR3 DNA: TGTGCCAGCAGTTCGGGACAGGGTGTCGAGCAGTACTTC; CDR3 protein: CASSSGQGVEQYF; clone size: -; J gene: TRBJ2-7; V gene: TRBV27; D gene: TRBD1
CDR3 DNA: TGCGCCAGCAGCTTGGGACACCCGGGGGATGAGCAGTTCTTC; CDR3 protein: CASSLGHPGDEQFF; clone size: many; J gene: TRBJ2-1; V gene: TRBV5-1; D gene: -
CDR3 DNA: TGTGCCAGCAGCTGGGGGTCGTCCTATGATACGCAGTATTTT; CDR3 protein: CASSWGSSYDTQYF; clone size: -; J gene: TRBJ2-3; V gene: TRBV11-2; D gene: -
CDR3 DNA: TGTGCCAGCAGCCCCCCGACGGATTATGGCTACACCTTC; CDR3 protein: CASSPPTDYGYTF; clone size: -; J gene: TRBJ1-2; V gene: TRBV28; D gene: -
CDR3 DNA: TGCGCCAGCAGCTGGAGCTCGGCAACACCCGGGGAGCTGTTTTTT; CDR3 protein: CASSWSSATPGELFF; clone size: few; J gene: TRBJ2-2; V gene: TRBV5-1; D gene: -
CDR3 DNA: TGTGCCAGCAGCTTAGAGGTTAGGAACGTTAATTCACCCCTCCACTTT; CDR3 protein: CASSLEVRNVNSPLHF; clone size: few; J gene: TRBJ1-6; V gene: TRBV11-2; D gene: -
CDR3 DNA: TGTGCCAGCAGTTACATAGGGACACTGAGCCTCTCCTACAATGAGCAGTTCTTC; CDR3 protein: CASSYIGTLSLSYNEQFF; clone size: many; J gene: TRBJ2-1; V gene: TRBV6-5; D gene: -